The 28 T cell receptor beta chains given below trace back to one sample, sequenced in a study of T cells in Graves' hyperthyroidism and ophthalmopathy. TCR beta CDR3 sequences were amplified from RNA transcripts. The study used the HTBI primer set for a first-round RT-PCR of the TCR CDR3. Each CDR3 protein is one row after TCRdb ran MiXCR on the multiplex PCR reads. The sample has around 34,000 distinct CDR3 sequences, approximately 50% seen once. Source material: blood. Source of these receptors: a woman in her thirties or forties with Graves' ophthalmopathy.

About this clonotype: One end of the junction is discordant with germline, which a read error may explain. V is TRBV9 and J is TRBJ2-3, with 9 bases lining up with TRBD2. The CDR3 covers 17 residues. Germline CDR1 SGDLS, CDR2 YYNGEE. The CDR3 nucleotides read TGTGCCAGCAGTGTAGGCGGTAGCGGGAGTATGACAGATACGCAGTATTTT. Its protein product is CASSVGGSGSMTDTQYF.

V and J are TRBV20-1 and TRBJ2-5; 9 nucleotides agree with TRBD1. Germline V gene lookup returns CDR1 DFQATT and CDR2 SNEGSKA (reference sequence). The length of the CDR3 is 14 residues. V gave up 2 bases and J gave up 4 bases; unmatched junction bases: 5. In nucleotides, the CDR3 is TGCAGTGCTAGATCCGGACAGGGGTCAGAGACCCAGTACTTC. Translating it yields CSARSGQGSETQYF.

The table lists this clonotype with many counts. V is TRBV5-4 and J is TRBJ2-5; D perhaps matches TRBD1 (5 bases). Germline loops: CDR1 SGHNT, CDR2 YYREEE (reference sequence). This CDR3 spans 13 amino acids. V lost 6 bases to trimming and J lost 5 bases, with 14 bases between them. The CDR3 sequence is CASKEGARETQYF. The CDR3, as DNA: TGTGCCAGCAAAGAAGGGGCGCGGGAGACCCAGTACTTC.

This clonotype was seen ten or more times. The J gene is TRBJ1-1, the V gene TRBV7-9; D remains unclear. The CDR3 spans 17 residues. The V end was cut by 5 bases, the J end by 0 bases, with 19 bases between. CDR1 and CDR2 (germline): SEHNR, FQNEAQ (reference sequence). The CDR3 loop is CASSPLLTLSLNTEAFF. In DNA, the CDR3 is TGTGCCAGCAGCCCGCTTCTGACCCTGAGCTTGAACACTGAAGCTTTCTTT.

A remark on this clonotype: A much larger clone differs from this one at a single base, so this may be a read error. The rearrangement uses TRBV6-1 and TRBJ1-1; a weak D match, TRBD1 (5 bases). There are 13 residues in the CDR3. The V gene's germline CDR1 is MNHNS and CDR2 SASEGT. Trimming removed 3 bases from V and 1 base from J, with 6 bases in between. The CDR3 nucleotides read TGTGCCAGCAGTGAGCAGGGGAACACTGAAGCTTTCTTT. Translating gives CASSEQGNTEAFF.

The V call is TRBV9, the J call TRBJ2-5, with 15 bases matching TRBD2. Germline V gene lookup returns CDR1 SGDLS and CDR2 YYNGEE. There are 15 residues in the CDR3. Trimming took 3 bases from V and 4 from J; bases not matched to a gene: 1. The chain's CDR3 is CASSGGLAGGETQYF. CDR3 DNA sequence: TGTGCCAGCAGCGGGGGACTAGCGGGAGGAGAGACCCAGTACTTC.

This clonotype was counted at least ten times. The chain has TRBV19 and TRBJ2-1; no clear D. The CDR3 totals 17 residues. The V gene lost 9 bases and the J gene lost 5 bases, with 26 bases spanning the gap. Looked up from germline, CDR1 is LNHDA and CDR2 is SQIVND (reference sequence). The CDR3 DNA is TGTGCCAGCCTCCCGGCCCCTGGGGTCCCCCTTGACAATGAGCAGTTCTTC. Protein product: CASLPAPGVPLDNEQFF.

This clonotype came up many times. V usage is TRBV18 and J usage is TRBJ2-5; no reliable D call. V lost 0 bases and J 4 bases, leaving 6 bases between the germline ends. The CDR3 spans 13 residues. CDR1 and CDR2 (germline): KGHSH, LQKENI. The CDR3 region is CASSPPYRETQYF. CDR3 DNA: TGTGCCAGCTCACCACCGTATCGAGAGACCCAGTACTTC. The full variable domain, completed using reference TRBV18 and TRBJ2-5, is NAGVMQNPRHLVRRRGQEARLRCSPMKGHSHVYWYRQLPEEGLKFMVYLQKENIIDESGMPKERFSAEFPKEGPSILRIQQVVRGDSAAYFCASSPPYRETQYFGPGTRLLVL.

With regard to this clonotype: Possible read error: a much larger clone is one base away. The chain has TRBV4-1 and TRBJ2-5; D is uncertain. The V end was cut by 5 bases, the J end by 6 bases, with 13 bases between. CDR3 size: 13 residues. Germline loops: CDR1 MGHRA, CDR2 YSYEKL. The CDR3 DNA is TGCGCCAGCAGCGAACGAATTTACCAGACCCAGTACTTC. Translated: CASSERIYQTQYF.

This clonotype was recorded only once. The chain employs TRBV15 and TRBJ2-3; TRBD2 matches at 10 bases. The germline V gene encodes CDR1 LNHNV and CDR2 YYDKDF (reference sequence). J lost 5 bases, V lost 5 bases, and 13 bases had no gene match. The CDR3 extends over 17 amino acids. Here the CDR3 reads CATSLVGAGGPIDTQYF. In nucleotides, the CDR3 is TGTGCCACCAGCTTGGTGGGAGCGGGGGGGCCAATAGATACGCAGTATTTT.

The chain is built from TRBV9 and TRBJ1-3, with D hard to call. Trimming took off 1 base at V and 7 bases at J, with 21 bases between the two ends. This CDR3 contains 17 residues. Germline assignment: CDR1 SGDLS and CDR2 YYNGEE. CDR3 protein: CASSVSHYSGRVNTIYF. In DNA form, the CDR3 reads TGTGCCAGCAGCGTATCCCATTATAGCGGGAGGGTCAACACCATATATTTT.

The CDR3 coding sequence is TGTGCCAGCAGCATGACCGGGACAGGGGGTAGCGAGCAGTACTTC. Amino acids: CASSMTGTGGSEQYF. The rearrangement uses TRBV7-9 and TRBJ2-7; 11 bases match TRBD1. The CDR3 totals 15 residues. The V and J ends lost 5 bases and 6 bases, in that order; junction bases with no gene match: 9. Germline V gene sequence: CDR1 SEHNR, CDR2 FQNEAQ (reference sequence).

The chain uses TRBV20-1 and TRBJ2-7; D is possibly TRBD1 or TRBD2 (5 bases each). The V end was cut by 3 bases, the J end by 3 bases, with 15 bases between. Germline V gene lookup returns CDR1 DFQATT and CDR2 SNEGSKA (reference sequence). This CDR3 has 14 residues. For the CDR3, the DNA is TGCAGTGCTAGCCCCGGGACCAGGATCTACGAGCAGTACTTC. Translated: CSASPGTRIYEQYF.

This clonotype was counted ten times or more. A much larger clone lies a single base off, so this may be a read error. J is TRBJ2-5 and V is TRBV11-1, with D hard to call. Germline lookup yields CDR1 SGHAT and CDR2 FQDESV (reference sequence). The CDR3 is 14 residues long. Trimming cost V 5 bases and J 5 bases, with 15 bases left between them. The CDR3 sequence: CASSVDGSGETQYF. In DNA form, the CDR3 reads TGTGCCAGCAGCGTCGACGGTAGTGGGGAGACCCAGTACTTC.

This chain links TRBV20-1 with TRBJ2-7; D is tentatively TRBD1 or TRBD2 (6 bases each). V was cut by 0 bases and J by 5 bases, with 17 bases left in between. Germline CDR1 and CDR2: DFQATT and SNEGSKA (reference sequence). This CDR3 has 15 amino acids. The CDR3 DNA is TGCAGTGCTAGAGATGCGGGACATCAACCCCACGAGCAGTACTTC. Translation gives CSARDAGHQPHEQYF.

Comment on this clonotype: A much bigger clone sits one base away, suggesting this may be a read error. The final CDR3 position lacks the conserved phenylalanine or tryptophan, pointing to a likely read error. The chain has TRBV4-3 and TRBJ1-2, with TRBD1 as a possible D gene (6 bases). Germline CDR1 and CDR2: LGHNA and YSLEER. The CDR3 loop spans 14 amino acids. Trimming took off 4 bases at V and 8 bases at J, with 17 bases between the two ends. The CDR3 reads CASSPQQGAIGYTL. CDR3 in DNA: TGCGCCAGCAGCCCTCAACAGGGTGCGATCGGCTACACCCTC.

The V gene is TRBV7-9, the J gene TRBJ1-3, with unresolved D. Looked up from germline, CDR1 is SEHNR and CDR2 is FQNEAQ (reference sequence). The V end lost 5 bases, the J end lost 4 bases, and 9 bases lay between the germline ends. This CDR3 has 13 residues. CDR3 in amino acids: CASSPSQGNTIYF. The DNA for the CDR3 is TGTGCCAGCAGCCCCAGTCAGGGAAACACCATATATTTT.

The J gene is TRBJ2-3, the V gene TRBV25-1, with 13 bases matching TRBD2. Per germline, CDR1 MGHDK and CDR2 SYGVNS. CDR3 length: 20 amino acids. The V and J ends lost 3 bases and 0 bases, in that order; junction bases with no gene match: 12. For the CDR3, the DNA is TGTGCCAGCAGTGACTCACCGGGACTAGCGGGGTGTCCTAGCACAGATACGCAGTATTTT. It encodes CASSDSPGLAGCPSTDTQYF.

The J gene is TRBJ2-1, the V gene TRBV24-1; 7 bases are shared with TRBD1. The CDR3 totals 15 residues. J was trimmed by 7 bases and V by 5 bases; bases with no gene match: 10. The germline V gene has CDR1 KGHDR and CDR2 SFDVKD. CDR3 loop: CATSGAYRGINEQFF. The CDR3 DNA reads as TGTGCCACCAGTGGCGCCTACAGGGGCATTAATGAGCAGTTCTTC.

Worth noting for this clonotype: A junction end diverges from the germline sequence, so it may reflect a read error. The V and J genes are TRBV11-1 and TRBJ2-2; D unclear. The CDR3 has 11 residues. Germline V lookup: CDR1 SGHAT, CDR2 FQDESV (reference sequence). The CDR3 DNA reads TGTGCCAGCACCCACACAGGGGAGCTGTTTTTT. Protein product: CASTHTGELFF. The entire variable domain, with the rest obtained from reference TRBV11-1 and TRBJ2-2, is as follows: EAEVAQSPRYKITEKSQAVAFWCDPISGHATLYWYRQILGQGPELLVQFQDESVVDDSQLPKDRFSAERLKGVDSTLKIQPAELGDSAMYLCASTHTGELFFGEGSRLTVL.

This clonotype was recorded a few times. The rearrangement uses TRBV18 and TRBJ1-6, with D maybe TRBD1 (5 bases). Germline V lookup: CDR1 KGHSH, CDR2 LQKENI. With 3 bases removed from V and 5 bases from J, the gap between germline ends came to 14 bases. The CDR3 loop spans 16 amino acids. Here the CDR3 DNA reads TGTGCCAGCTCACCCTCGGGGGTGGATAATAATTCACCCCTCCACTTT. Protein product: CASSPSGVDNNSPLHF.

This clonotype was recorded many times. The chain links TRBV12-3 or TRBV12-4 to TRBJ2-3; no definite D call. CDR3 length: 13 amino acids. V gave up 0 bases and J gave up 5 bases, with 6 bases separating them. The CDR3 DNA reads TGTGCCAGCAGTTTAGCAGGGAAAGATACGCAGTATTTT. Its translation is CASSLAGKDTQYF.

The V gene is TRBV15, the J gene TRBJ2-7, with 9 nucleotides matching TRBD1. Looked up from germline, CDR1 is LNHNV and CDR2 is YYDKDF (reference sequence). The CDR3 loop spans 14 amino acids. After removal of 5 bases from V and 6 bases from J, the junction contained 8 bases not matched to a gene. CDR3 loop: CATSSRDRESEQYF. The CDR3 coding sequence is TGTGCCACCAGCTCCCGGGACAGGGAAAGCGAGCAGTACTTC. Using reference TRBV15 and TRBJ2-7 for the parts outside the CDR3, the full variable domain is DAMVIQNPRYQVTQFGKPVTLSCSQTLNHNVMYWYQQKSSQAPKLLFHYYDKDFNNEADTPDNFQSRRPNTSFCFLDIRSPGLGDTAMYLCATSSRDRESEQYFGPGTRLTVT.

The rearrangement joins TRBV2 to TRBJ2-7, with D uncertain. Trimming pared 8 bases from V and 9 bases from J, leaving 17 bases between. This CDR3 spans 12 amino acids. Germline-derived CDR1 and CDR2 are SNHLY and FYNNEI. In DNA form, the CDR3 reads TGTGCCAGCCGAGTCGGTCGGGTCGGGCAGTACTTC. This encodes CASRVGRVGQYF.

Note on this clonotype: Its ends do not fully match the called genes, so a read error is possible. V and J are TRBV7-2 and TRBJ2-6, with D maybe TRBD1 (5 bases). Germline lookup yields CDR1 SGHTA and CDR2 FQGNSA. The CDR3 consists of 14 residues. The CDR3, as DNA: TGTGCCAGCAGCCCTGGTGGGGCAGGCGACACTGAAGCTTTC. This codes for CASSPGGAGDTEAF.

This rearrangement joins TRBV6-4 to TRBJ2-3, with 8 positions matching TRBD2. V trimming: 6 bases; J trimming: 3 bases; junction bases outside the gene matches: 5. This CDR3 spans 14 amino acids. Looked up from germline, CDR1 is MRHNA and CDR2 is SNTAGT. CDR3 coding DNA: TGTGCCAGCAGGTCCGGGAGGGGTACAGATACGCAGTATTTT. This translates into CASRSGRGTDTQYF.

CDR3 nucleotides: TGTGCCAGCAGCTCTACAGGGGAGACCCAGTACTTC. Its protein product is CASSSTGETQYF. V is TRBV7-2 and J is TRBJ2-5; D may be TRBD1 (6 bases). V lost 4 bases and J 5 bases, leaving 8 bases between the germline ends. Germline V gene lookup returns CDR1 SGHTA and CDR2 FQGNSA. The CDR3 totals 12 residues. The variable domain in full, with the rest retrieved from reference TRBV7-2 and TRBJ2-5, is GAGVSQSPSNKVTEKGKDVELRCDPISGHTALYWYRQSLGQGLEFLIYFQGNSAPDKSGLPSDRFSAERTGGSVSTLTIQRTQQEDSAVYLCASSSTGETQYFGPGTRLLVL.

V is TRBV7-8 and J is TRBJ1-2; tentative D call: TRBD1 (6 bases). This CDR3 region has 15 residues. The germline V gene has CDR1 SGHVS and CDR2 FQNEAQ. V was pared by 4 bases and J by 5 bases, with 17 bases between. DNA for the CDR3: TGTGCCAGCAGCTCTACGCCAGACAGGCCTTATGGCTACACCTTC. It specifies CASSSTPDRPYGYTF.